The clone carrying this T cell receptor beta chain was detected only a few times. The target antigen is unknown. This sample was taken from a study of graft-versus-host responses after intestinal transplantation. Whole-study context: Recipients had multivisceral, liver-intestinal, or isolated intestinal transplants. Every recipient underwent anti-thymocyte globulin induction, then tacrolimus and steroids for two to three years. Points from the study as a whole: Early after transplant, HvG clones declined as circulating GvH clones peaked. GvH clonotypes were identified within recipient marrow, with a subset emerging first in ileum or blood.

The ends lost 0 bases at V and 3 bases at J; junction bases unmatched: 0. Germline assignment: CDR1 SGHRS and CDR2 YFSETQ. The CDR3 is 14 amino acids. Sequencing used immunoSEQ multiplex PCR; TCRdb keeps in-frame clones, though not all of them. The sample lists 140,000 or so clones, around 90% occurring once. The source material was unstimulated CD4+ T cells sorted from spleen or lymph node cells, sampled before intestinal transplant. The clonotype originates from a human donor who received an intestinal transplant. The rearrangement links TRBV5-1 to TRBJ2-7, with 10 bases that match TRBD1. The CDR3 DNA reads TGCGCCAGCAGCTTGGGGACAGGGGGCTACGAGCAGTACTTC. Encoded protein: CASSLGTGGYEQYF.